Given below is one T cell receptor beta chain in context. The antigen remains undetermined. A multiplex PCR was run with 60 Vbeta primers and 13 Jbeta primers. In the original workflow: An analysis that came later counted 60 million to 80 million unique TCR beta chains, approximately 10 million shared. Generated by immunoSEQ multiplex PCR, the TCRdb table keeps only in-frame clones and is missing some. V and J calls and clone size are given by that table; D and trimming were obtained from the DNA. Found here are about 77,000 clones; the top ten clones hold roughly an eighth. Germline trimming cut 5 bases from V and 1 base from J; bases unmatched to any gene: 2. Germline CDR1 is LNHDA and CDR2 is SQIVND (reference sequence). The CDR3 extends over 15 amino acids. This entry comes from a study of cytomegalovirus exposure and HLA in healthy donors. Study at large: Caucasian-associated ancestry cluster membership applied to approximately 84% of about 370 genotyped donors. The study, taken as a whole, reports: Rarity held for most TCR sequences, but there were some public TCRs that occurred in many donors. Later analysis suggested links between common viral pathogens and several top significant clusters.

The sequence derives from a man aged 45 to 65 in good health and CMV-seropositive. Sequences were obtained from PBMCs. The chain employs TRBV19 and TRBJ1-5, with 10 bases matching TRBD1. The CDR3 region has the DNA TGTGCCAGTAGTCGACAGGGGGCGAGCAATCAGCCCCAGCATTTT. Its translation: CASSRQGASNQPQHF.